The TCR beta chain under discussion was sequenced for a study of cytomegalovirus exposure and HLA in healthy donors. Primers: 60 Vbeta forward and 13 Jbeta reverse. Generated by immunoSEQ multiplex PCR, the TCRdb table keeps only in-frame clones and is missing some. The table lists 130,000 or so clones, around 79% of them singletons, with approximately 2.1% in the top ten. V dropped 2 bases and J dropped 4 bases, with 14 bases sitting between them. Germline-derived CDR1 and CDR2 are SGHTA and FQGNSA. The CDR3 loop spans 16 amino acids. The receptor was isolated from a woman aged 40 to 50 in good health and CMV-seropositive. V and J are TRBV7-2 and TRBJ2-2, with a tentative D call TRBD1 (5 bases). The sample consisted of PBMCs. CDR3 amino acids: CASSLRMGLGTGELFF. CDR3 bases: TGTGCCAGCAGCTTAAGAATGGGGCTGGGCACCGGGGAGCTGTTTTTT. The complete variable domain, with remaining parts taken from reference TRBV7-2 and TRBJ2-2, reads GAGVSQSPSNKVTEKGKDVELRCDPISGHTALYWYRQSLGQGLEFLIYFQGNSAPDKSGLPSDRFSAERTGGSVSTLTIQRTQQEDSAVYLCASSLRMGLGTGELFFGEGSRLTVL.